The 29 T cell receptor beta chains below were found in one sample sequenced in a study of T cells in Graves' hyperthyroidism and ophthalmopathy. Regions amplified from RNA transcripts were the TCR beta CDR3 regions. HTBI primers drove first-round RT-PCR of the TCR CDR3. TCRdb analysed the multiplex PCR reads with MiXCR anew, one entry per CDR3 protein. The sample has about 380,000 distinct CDR3 sequences; about 18% are singletons. Source material: blood. The origin of the receptors is a man younger than 35 with Graves' ophthalmopathy.

In this sample, this clonotype turned up a few times. The chain couples TRBV2 to TRBJ2-5; TRBD1 might be the D (7 bases). The germline CDR1 and CDR2 sequences are SNHLY and FYNNEI. V lost 6 bases to trimming and J lost 5 bases, with 13 bases between them. The CDR3 is made up of 13 amino acids. The DNA for the CDR3 is TGTGCCAGCAGCCAGGGGGGAAGGGAGACCCAGTACTTC. It encodes CASSQGGRETQYF.

This clonotype was detected a few times. In nucleotides, the CDR3 is TGTGCCAGCAGCTTAGCGACAGGAAGGTCTAGCTCCTATAATTCACCCCTCCACTTT. It translates to CASSLATGRSSSYNSPLHF. The chain links TRBV7-6 to TRBJ1-6, with TRBD1 as a possible D gene (6 bases). Trimming left V 0 bases short and J 0 bases short, with 15 bases between. Germline V gene lookup returns CDR1 SGHVS and CDR2 FNYEAQ. CDR3 length equals 19 residues.

V gene TRBV20-1 combines with J gene TRBJ2-7; no clear D gene. The J call may be in error: the DNA end matches TRBJ2-1 better. The CDR3 length is 14 residues. Germline V gene sequence: CDR1 DFQATT, CDR2 SNEGSKA (reference sequence). The CDR3 nucleotides read TGCAGTGCTAGAATGTGGCAGGCCTCCTACGAGCAGTTCTTC. This encodes CSARMWQASYEQFF.

The table lists this clonotype with many counts. V gene TRBV28 combines with J gene TRBJ2-5; D may be TRBD1 (6 bases). Trimming pared 7 bases from V and 5 bases from J, leaving 11 bases between. This CDR3 comprises 12 residues. Germline V gives CDR1 MDHEN, CDR2 SYDVKM. CDR3 sequence reads: CASTQGRETQYF. Written as DNA, the CDR3 is TGTGCCAGCACTCAGGGGCGGGAGACCCAGTACTTC.

This clonotype was seen ten or more times. The chain combines TRBV9 with TRBJ1-1, with D unresolved. The CDR3 totals 14 residues. Germline V lookup: CDR1 SGDLS, CDR2 YYNGEE. Trimming left V 1 base short and J 3 bases short, with 10 bases between. CDR3 DNA: TGTGCCAGCAGCGTACTCTCCCAGGACACTGAAGCTTTCTTT. Translating it yields CASSVLSQDTEAFF.

This clonotype has at least ten counts. V and J are TRBV7-6 and TRBJ2-2, with 10 bases lining up with TRBD2. J gave up 3 bases and V 6 bases, and 7 bases lay outside the gene matches. There are 16 residues in the CDR3. From germline, CDR1 is SGHVS and CDR2 FNYEAQ. The DNA for the CDR3 is TGTGCCAGCAGGCCCTCTAGCGGGGGTTACACCGGGGAGCTGTTTTTT. It yields the protein CASRPSSGGYTGELFF. The full variable domain, in which reference TRBV7-6 and TRBJ2-2 provide the parts outside the CDR3, is GAGVSQSPRYKVTKRGQDVALRCDPISGHVSLYWYRQALGQGPEFLTYFNYEAQQDKSGLPNDRFSAERPEGSISTLTIQRTEQRDSAMYRCASRPSSGGYTGELFFGEGSRLTVL.

This clonotype was counted many times. The rearrangement joins TRBV12-3 or TRBV12-4 to TRBJ1-2, with TRBD1 matching over 8 bases. This CDR3 has 14 residues. Losses at the gene ends were 6 bases for V and 7 bases for J; bases not matched to a gene: 10. DNA for the CDR3: TGTGCCAGCAGCCGTACAGGGGGATCTGGTGGCTACACCTTC. It is translated as CASSRTGGSGGYTF.

This clonotype turned up a few times. The V and J genes are TRBV15 and TRBJ2-7; possibly TRBD1 or TRBD2 for D (6 bases each). Trimming pared 0 bases from V and 3 bases from J, leaving 12 bases between. This CDR3 contains 15 residues. In germline, CDR1 is LNHNV, CDR2 YYDKDF (reference sequence). The CDR3 sequence: CATSREGGKNYEQYF. The CDR3 nucleotides are TGTGCCACCAGCAGAGAAGGGGGGAAAAACTACGAGCAGTACTTC.

This clonotype was observed at least ten times. The J gene is TRBJ2-7, the V gene TRBV15; 9 bases are shared with TRBD1. The V and J ends lost 5 bases and 2 bases, in that order; junction bases with no gene match: 10. Per germline, CDR1 LNHNV and CDR2 YYDKDF (reference sequence). The CDR3 loop spans 16 amino acids. Written as DNA, the CDR3 is TGTGCCACCAGCCCCCCAAACAGGGGGCTAACCTACGAGCAGTACTTC. Translation: CATSPPNRGLTYEQYF.

The table lists this clonotype with many counts. J is TRBJ2-2 and V is TRBV5-1, with TRBD2 matching over 10 bases. The CDR3 has 18 amino acids. Germline CDR1 reads SGHRS; CDR2 reads YFSETQ. V gave up 0 bases and J gave up 1 base; unmatched junction bases: 6. CDR3 nucleotide sequence: TGCGCCAGCAGCTTGGCCTCTAGCGGGGGCCTGAACACCGGGGAGCTGTTTTTT. It codes for CASSLASSGGLNTGELFF. Supplemented by reference TRBV5-1 and TRBJ2-2, the full variable domain reads KAGVTQTPRYLIKTRGQQVTLSCSPISGHRSVSWYQQTPGQGLQFLFEYFSETQRNKGNFPGRFSGRQFSNSRSEMNVSTLELGDSALYLCASSLASSGGLNTGELFFGEGSRLTVL.

This chain joins TRBV27 and TRBJ2-6; a possible D gene is TRBD1 (5 bases). V lost 5 bases and J lost 2, with 10 bases in between. The CDR3 is made up of 15 amino acids. The V gene's germline CDR1 is MNHEY and CDR2 SMNVEV (reference sequence). The CDR3 coding sequence is TGTGCCAGCAGTCCCCAGGGTACTGGGGCCAACGTCCTGACTTTC. This gives the protein CASSPQGTGANVLTF. Complete variable domain (other parts from reference TRBV27 and TRBJ2-6): EAQVTQNPRYLITVTGKKLTVTCSQNMNHEYMSWYRQDPGLGLRQIYYSMNVEVTDKGDVPEGYKVSRKEKRNFPLILESPSPNQTSLYFCASSPQGTGANVLTFGAGSRLTVL.

This clonotype was counted many times. This chain links TRBV28 with TRBJ2-7; 8 bases align to TRBD1. V trimming: 5 bases; J trimming: 5 bases; junction bases outside the gene matches: 5. Germline-derived CDR1 and CDR2 are MDHEN and SYDVKM. The CDR3 extends over 13 amino acids. This CDR3 reads CASSGRGPDEQYF. The CDR3, as DNA: TGTGCCAGCAGTGGCAGGGGGCCGGACGAGCAGTACTTC. The full variable domain, its missing parts supplied by reference TRBV28 and TRBJ2-7, is DVKVTQSSRYLVKRTGEKVFLECVQDMDHENMFWYRQDPGLGLRLIYFSYDVKMKEKGDIPEGYSVSREKKERFSLILESASTNQTSMYLCASSGRGPDEQYFGPGTRLTVT.

The chain recombines TRBV4-1 with TRBJ2-7; 10 nucleotides agree with TRBD2. V lost 1 base and J lost 2; bases outside the gene matches: 11. Looked up from germline, CDR1 is MGHRA and CDR2 is YSYEKL. CDR3 size: 18 residues. The CDR3 coding sequence is TGCGCCAGCAGCCAAGCGGGGGCTAGCGGGGGCGCGGCCTACGAGCAGTACTTC. It codes for CASSQAGASGGAAYEQYF.

This clonotype has a count of ten or more. The V gene is TRBV19, the J gene TRBJ1-1; D not resolved. Trimming removed 5 bases from V and 6 bases from J, with 13 bases in between. The CDR3 is 13 residues long. Germline CDR1 is LNHDA and CDR2 is SQIVND (reference sequence). The CDR3 is CASSLRRSPEAFF. CDR3 in DNA: TGTGCCAGTAGTCTTCGACGGAGCCCTGAAGCTTTCTTT.

The chain combines TRBV10-3 with TRBJ1-2; tentative D call: TRBD1 (5 bases). The CDR3 spans 13 residues. The V end lost 10 bases, the J end lost 2 bases, and 14 bases lay between the germline ends. CDR1 and CDR2 (germline): ENHRY, SYGVKD. Here the CDR3 reads CATGDGPNYGYTF. As DNA, the CDR3 is TGTGCCACGGGGGACGGACCAAACTATGGCTACACCTTC.

Comment on this clonotype: This may come from a read error, since a much larger clone is one base off. This is likely a read error, given that the CDR3 carries no conserved phenylalanine or tryptophan at its end. This chain links TRBV6-1 with TRBJ1-1, with TRBD1 matching over 10 bases. Trimming at V came to 1 base and at J to 6 bases, leaving 2 bases not matched to a gene. Germline loops: CDR1 MNHNS, CDR2 SASEGT. The CDR3 has 14 residues. CDR3 sequence reads: CASSEVTGGPEAFL. The CDR3 DNA is TGTGCCAGCAGTGAAGTGACAGGGGGCCCTGAAGCTTTCCTT.

Ten or more counts support this clonotype. V usage is TRBV12-3 or TRBV12-4 and J usage is TRBJ2-5; 9 bases fit TRBD1. This CDR3 has 22 amino acids. V lost 3 bases to trimming and J lost 0 bases; unmatched junction nucleotides: 23. The CDR3 reads CASSFAAGGQGVKAGYQETQYF. The CDR3 coding sequence is TGTGCCAGCAGTTTTGCTGCCGGGGGACAGGGTGTTAAAGCGGGGTACCAAGAGACCCAGTACTTC.

This clonotype has ten or more counts. This chain connects TRBV7-9 to TRBJ2-3, with a weak D call TRBD2 (6 bases). Germline lookup yields CDR1 SEHNR and CDR2 FQNEAQ (reference sequence). V gave up 2 bases and J gave up 2 bases, with 11 bases separating them. The CDR3 is 15 amino acids. CDR3 region: CASSLRAGNTDTQYF. CDR3 nucleotides: TGTGCCAGCAGCTTAAGGGCGGGGAACACAGATACGCAGTATTTT.

The sample holds many counts of this clonotype. The chain has TRBV5-1 and TRBJ2-7; possible D gene TRBD2, 6 bases. CDR3 length: 16 residues. With 7 bases removed from V and 0 bases from J, the gap between germline ends came to 20 bases. Germline values: CDR1 SGHRS, CDR2 YFSETQ. The CDR3 loop is CASARLGGDLSYEQYF. Here the CDR3 DNA reads TGCGCCAGCGCCCGGCTCGGCGGGGACCTCTCCTACGAGCAGTACTTC.

The chain employs TRBV27 and TRBJ1-2; D possibly corresponds to TRBD1 (5 bases). This CDR3 contains 13 residues. The germline V gene has CDR1 MNHEY and CDR2 SMNVEV (reference sequence). The V end was cut by 5 bases, the J end by 8 bases, with 15 bases between. The CDR3 is CASSPWDGAGYTF. The CDR3 region has the DNA TGTGCCAGCAGTCCCTGGGACGGAGCCGGCTACACCTTC.

The genes are TRBV7-2 and TRBJ2-7; D unclear. The CDR3 has 15 amino acids. Germline V lookup: CDR1 SGHTA, CDR2 FQGNSA. V gave up 1 base and J gave up 0 bases, with 10 bases separating them. The CDR3 here is CASSLDSARSYEQYF. CDR3 nucleotide sequence: TGTGCCAGCAGCTTAGATTCAGCTCGCTCCTACGAGCAGTACTTC.

This clonotype was found a few times. The chain couples TRBV7-8 to TRBJ2-5; 10 nucleotides match TRBD2. CDR1 and CDR2 (germline): SGHVS, FQNEAQ. This CDR3 region has 17 residues. The junction had 10 bases not matched to a gene; V was cut back by 4 bases and J by 2 bases. The CDR3 region is CASSSPFLAGAQETQYF. DNA for the CDR3: TGTGCCAGCAGCTCTCCCTTTCTAGCGGGGGCACAAGAGACCCAGTACTTC. Full variable domain (remainder filled in from reference TRBV7-8 and TRBJ2-5): GAGVSQSPRYKVAKRGQDVALRCDPISGHVSLFWYQQALGQGPEFLTYFQNEAQLDKSGLPSDRFFAERPEGSVSTLKIQRTQQEDSAVYLCASSSPFLAGAQETQYFGPGTRLLVL.

This clonotype appeared many times. The V and J genes are TRBV12-3 or TRBV12-4 and TRBJ1-5, with 9 bases lining up with TRBD1. V was clipped by 4 bases and J by 6 bases; unmatched bases: 1. CDR3 length: 13 residues. The CDR3 DNA reads TGTGCCAGCAGTTCGACAGGGGGTCAGCCCCAGCATTTT. It encodes CASSSTGGQPQHF.

This clonotype has ten or more counts. The V gene is TRBV11-2, the J gene TRBJ2-2; D may be TRBD1 (6 bases). Germline V gives CDR1 SGHAT, CDR2 FQNNGV. Trimming cost V 6 bases and J 1 base, with 12 bases left between them. The CDR3 contains 15 residues. The CDR3: CASRPGTLNTGELFF. CDR3 nucleotide sequence: TGTGCCAGCAGGCCCGGGACACTGAACACCGGGGAGCTGTTTTTT. Using reference TRBV11-2 and TRBJ2-2 for the parts outside the CDR3, the full variable domain is EAGVAQSPRYKIIEKRQSVAFWCNPISGHATLYWYQQILGQGPKLLIQFQNNGVVDDSQLPKDRFSAERLKGVDSTLKIQPAKLEDSAVYLCASRPGTLNTGELFFGEGSRLTVL.

Many counts were recorded for this clonotype. This chain connects TRBV28 to TRBJ2-5; a weak D match, TRBD2 (6 bases). Germline lookup yields CDR1 MDHEN and CDR2 SYDVKM. The CDR3 length is 15 residues. V was pared by 4 bases and J by 4 bases, with 16 bases between. The CDR3 reads CASSSLRGGLETQYF. CDR3 nucleotide sequence: TGTGCCAGCAGTTCGTTAAGGGGAGGATTAGAGACCCAGTACTTC.

This clonotype was found a few times. The chain is built from TRBV10-3 and TRBJ2-3; 8 bases line up with TRBD1. Unmatched junction bases numbered 15, after V lost 6 bases and J lost 7 bases. The CDR3 sequence is 16 residues long. CDR1 and CDR2 from the germline V gene are ENHRY and SYGVKD. CDR3 DNA: TGTGCCATCAGGGCTGGGACAGGCCCATCAGCGTATACGCAGTATTTT. It specifies CAIRAGTGPSAYTQYF.

This clonotype was recorded many times. This chain uses TRBV3-1 with TRBJ1-1; a possible D gene is TRBD1 (5 bases). This CDR3 has 15 amino acids. Germline CDR1 is LGHDT and CDR2 is YNNKEL (reference sequence). The germline V and J ends were trimmed by 1 base and 0 bases, with 9 bases remaining between them. The CDR3 region is CASSQAWGVNTEAFF. As DNA, the CDR3 is TGTGCCAGCAGCCAAGCCTGGGGGGTGAACACTGAAGCTTTCTTT.

This clonotype was observed many times. The rearrangement uses TRBV3-1 and TRBJ1-1; 9 bases agree with TRBD1. J gave up 3 bases and V 4 bases, and 6 bases lay outside the gene matches. CDR1 and CDR2 from the germline V gene are LGHDT and YNNKEL (reference sequence). The CDR3 consists of 15 residues. CDR3 in DNA: TGTGCCAGCAGCCCACGACAGGGGGGGGACACTGAAGCTTTCTTT. Its translation is CASSPRQGGDTEAFF.

This clonotype was picked up many times. Here the CDR3 DNA reads TGTGCCAGCAGCTTAGTCAGATACGAGCAGTACTTC. This gives the protein CASSLVRYEQYF. The rearrangement joins TRBV7-9 to TRBJ2-7; D remains ambiguous. The CDR3 length is 12 residues. V lost 1 base and J 4 bases, leaving 5 bases between the germline ends. Germline CDR1 and CDR2: SEHNR and FQNEAQ (reference sequence).